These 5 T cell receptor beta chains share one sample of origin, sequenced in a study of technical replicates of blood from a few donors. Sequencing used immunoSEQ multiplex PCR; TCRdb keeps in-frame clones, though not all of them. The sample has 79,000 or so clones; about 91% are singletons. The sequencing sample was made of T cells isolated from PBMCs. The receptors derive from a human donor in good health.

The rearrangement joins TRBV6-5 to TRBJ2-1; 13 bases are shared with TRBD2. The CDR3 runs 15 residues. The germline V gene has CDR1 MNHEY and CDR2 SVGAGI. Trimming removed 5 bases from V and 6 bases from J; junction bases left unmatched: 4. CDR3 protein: CASSPGTSGINEQFF. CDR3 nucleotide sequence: TGTGCCAGCAGTCCCGGGACTAGCGGGATCAATGAGCAGTTCTTC.

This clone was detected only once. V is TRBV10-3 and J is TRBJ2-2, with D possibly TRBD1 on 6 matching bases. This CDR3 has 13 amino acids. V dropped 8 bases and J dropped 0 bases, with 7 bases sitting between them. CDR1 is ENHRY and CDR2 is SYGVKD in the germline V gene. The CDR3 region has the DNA TGTGCCATCCAGGGGTCGAACACCGGGGAGCTGTTTTTT. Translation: CAIQGSNTGELFF.

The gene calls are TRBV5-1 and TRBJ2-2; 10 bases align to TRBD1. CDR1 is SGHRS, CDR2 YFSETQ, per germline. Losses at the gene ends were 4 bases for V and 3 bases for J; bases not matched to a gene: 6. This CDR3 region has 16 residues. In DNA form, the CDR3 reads TGCGCCAGCAGCCCCCTCGGGACAGGGGACACCGGGGAGCTGTTTTTT. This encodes CASSPLGTGDTGELFF.

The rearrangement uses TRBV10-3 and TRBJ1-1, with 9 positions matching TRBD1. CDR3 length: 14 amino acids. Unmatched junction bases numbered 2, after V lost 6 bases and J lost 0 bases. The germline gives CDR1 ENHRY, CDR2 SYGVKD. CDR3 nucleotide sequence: TGTGCCATCAGGGGACAGGGAATGAACACTGAAGCTTTCTTT. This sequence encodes CAIRGQGMNTEAFF.

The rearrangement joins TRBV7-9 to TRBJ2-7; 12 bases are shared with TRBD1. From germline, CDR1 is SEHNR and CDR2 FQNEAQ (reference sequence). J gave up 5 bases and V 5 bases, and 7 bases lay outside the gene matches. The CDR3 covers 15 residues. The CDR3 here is CASSRSRDRGHEQYF. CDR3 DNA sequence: TGTGCCAGCAGCAGAAGCCGGGACAGGGGGCACGAGCAGTACTTC. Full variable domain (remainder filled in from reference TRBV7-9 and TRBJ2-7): DTGVSQNPRHKITKRGQNVTFRCDPISEHNRLYWYRQTLGQGPEFLTYFQNEAQLEKSRLLSDRFSAERPKGSFSTLEIQRTEQGDSAMYLCASSRSRDRGHEQYFGPGTRLTVT.